Detailed here is one T cell receptor beta chain. Its specificity is unknown. The sample comes from a study of CD8 T cells in Susac syndrome. The study, taken as a whole, reports: The TCR sequencing and HLA analysis in the study involved a relatively small number of individuals, as the study acknowledged.

The CDR3 sequence is 15 residues long. The junction had 12 bases not matched to a gene; V was cut back by 3 bases and J by 8 bases. Germline assignment: CDR1 MNHEY and CDR2 SMNVEV (reference sequence). Reverse transcription used roughly 0.45 to 1 ug RNA and random hexamers. By means of immunoSEQ multiplex PCR, TCR beta CDR3 spanning 54 Vbeta and 13 Jbeta underwent amplification. Each CDR3 protein gets one entry after TCRdb re-called the immunoSEQ multiplex PCR reads with MiXCR. Altogether 250,000 to 300,000 distinct CDR3 sequences are present, 70% to 90% being singletons, with the ten largest covering around 0.11%. Sequencing of TCR beta, carried out with a high-throughput approach, was applied to CD8+ and CD4+ T cells from the blood.

The sequenced sample consisted of CD8+ T cells from PBMCs. The chain recombines TRBV27 with TRBJ1-2, with 7 nucleotides matching TRBD1. This receptor was obtained from a human donor with multiple sclerosis. The CDR3 nucleotides are TGTGCCAGCAGTTTTTCGGGACAGTCCAGTAGGGGCTACACCTTC. It yields the protein CASSFSGQSSRGYTF.